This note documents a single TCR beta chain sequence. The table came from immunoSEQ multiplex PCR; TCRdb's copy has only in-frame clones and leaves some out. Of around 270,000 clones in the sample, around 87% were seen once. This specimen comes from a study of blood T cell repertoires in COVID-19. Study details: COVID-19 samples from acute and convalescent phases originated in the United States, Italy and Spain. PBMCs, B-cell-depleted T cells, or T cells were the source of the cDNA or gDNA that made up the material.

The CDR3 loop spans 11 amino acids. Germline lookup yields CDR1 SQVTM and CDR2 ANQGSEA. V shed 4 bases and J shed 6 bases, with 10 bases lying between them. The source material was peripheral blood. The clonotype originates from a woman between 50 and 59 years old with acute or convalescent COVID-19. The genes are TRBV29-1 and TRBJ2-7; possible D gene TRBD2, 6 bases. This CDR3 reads CSVGGRGEQYF. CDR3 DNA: TGCAGCGTTGGTGGGCGGGGCGAGCAGTACTTC.